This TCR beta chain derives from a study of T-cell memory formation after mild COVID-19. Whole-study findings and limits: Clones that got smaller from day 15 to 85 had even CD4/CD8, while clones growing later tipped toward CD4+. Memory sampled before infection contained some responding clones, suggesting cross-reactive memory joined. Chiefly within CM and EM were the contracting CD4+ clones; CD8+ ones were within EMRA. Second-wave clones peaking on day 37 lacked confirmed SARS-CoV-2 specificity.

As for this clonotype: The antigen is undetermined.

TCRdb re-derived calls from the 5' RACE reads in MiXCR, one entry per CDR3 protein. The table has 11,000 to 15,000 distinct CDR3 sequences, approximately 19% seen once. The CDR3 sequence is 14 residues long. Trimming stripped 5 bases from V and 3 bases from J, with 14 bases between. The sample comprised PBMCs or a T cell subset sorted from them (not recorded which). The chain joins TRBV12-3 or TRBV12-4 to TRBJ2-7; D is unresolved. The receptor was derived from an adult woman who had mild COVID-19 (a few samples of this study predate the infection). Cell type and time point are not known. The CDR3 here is CASSPRHGVYEQYF. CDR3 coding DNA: TGTGCCAGCAGTCCGAGACACGGTGTCTACGAGCAGTACTTC.